Reported below is one T cell receptor (beta chain). This entry belongs to a study of blood T cell repertoires in COVID-19. Trimming removed 5 bases from V and 4 bases from J, with 11 bases in between. The CDR3 runs to 14 residues. Germline-derived CDR1 and CDR2 are SGHVS and FQNEAQ. TCRdb keeps only in-frame clones here, not all; method: immunoSEQ multiplex PCR. The sample contains roughly 270,000 clones, around 84% of which appear only once. Recruitment covered over 20 US areas and drew participants whose ages spanned about 18 to 100 years. V is TRBV7-8 and J is TRBJ2-2, with D possibly TRBD1 on 6 matching bases. The receptor's source is a man aged 35-49 years who had been exposed to COVID-19. Sequencing used PBMCs or T cells enriched from blood (not recorded which). The CDR3 bases are TGTGCCAGCAGCCCCAAACAGGGCACCGGGGAGCTGTTTTTT. Amino acid sequence: CASSPKQGTGELFF.